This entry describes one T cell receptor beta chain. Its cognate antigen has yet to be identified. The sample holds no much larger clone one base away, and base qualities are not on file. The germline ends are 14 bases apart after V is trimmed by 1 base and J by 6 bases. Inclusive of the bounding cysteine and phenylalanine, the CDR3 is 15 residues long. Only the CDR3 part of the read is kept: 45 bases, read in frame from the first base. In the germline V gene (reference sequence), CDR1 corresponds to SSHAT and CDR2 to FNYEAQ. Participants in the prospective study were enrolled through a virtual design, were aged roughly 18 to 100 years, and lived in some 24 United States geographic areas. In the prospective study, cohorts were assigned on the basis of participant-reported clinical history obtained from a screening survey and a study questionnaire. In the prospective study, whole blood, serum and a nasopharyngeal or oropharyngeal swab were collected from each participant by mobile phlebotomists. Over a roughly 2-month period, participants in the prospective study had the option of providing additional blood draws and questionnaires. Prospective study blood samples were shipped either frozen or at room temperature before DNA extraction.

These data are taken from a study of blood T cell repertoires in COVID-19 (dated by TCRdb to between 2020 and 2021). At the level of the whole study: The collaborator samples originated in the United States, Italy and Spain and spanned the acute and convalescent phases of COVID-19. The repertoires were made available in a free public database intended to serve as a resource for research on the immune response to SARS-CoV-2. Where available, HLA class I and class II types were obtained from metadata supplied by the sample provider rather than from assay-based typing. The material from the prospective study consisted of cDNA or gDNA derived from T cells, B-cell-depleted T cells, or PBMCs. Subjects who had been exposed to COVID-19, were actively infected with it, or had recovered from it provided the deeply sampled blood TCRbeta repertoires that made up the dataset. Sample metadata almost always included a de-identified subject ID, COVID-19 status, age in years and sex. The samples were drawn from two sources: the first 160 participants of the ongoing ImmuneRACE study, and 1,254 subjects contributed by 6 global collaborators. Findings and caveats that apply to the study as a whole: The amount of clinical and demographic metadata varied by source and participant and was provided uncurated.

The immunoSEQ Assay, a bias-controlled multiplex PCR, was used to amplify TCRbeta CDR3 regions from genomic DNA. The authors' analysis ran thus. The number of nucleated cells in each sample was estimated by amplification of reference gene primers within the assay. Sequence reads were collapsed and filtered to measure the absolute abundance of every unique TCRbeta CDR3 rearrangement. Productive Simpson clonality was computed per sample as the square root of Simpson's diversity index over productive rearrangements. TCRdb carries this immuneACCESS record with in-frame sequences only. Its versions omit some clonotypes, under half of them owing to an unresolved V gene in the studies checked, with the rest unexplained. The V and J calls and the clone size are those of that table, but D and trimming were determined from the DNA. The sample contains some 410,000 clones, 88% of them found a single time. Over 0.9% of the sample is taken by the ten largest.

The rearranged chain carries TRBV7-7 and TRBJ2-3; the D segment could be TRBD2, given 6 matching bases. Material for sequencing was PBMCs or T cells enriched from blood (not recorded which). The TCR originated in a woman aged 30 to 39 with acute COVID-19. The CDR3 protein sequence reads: CASSLVGGTTDTQYF. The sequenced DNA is TGTGCCAGCAGCTTAGTGGGGGGAACGACGGATACGCAGTATTTT.